This TCR beta chain was captured by sequencing in a study of spatial heterogeneity in lung cancer. Study details: Compared with alpha-chain sequences, beta-chain sequences were consistently detected in greater numbers. Study-wide results and limits: Of tumor T cells, an estimated coverage of approximately 6.4% was reached for alpha chains and roughly 14% for beta chains. In tumors, expanded intratumoral alpha and beta TCR counts tracked mutation counts.

There are 14 residues in the CDR3. From germline, CDR1 is KGHDR and CDR2 SFDVKD. The junction had 7 bases not matched to a gene; V was cut back by 8 bases and J by 6 bases. In TCRdb, the 5' RACE reads were re-called with MiXCR into one record per CDR3 protein. The data hold about 100,000 distinct CDR3 sequences, with about 4.6% observed a single time. Noted time point: sample taken at primary tumor resection. The authors sequenced whole RNA from tumor, nontumor lung or frozen PBMC without sorting. As regards this clonotype: Its antigen is unknown. This could be a read error, since a much larger clone is one nucleotide away.

The input for sequencing was lung tumor tissue, taken at surgery. The genes are TRBV24-1 and TRBJ2-1; the match to TRBD2 covers 9 bases. The TCR sequence derives from a male donor with early-stage non-small cell lung cancer. DNA for the CDR3: TGTGCCACCAACCGAGCGGGAGGCGTCAATGAGCAGTTCTTC. This sequence encodes CATNRAGGVNEQFF.